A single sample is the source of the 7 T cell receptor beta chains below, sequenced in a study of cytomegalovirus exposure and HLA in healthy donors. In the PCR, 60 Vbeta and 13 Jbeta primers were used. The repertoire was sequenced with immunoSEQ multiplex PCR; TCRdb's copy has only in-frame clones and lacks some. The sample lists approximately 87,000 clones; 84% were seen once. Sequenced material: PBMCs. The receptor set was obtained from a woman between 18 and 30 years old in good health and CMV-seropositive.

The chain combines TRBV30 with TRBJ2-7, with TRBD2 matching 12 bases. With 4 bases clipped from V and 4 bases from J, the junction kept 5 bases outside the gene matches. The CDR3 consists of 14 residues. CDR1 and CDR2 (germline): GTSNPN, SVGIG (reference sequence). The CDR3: CAWNLAGGSYEQYF. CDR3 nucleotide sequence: TGTGCCTGGAATCTAGCGGGAGGGAGTTACGAGCAGTACTTC.

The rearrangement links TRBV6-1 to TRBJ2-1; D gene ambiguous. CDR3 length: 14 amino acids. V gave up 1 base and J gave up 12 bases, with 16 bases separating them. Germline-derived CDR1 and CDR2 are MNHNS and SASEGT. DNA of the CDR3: TGTGCCAGCAGTGAAGACCCCCTATTATATGCGCAGTTCTTC. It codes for CASSEDPLLYAQFF.

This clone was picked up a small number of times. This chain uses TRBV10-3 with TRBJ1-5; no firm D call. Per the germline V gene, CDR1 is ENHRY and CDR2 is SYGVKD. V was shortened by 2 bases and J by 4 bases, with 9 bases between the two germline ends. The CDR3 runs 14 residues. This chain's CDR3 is CAISERGGNQPQHF. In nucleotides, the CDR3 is TGTGCCATCAGTGAGCGTGGCGGGAATCAGCCCCAGCATTTT.

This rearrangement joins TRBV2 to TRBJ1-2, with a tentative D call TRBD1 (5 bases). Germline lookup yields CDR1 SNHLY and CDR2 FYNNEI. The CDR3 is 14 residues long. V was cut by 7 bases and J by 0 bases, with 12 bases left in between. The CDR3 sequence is CASKVSGTNYGYTF. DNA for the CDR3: TGTGCCAGCAAGGTCTCAGGGACTAACTATGGCTACACCTTC.

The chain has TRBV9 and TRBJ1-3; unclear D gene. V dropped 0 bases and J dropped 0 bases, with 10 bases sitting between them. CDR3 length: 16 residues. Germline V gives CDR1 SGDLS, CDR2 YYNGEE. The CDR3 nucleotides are TGTGCCAGCAGCGTAGGCGGCAGCAACTCTGGAAACACCATATATTTT. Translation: CASSVGGSNSGNTIYF.

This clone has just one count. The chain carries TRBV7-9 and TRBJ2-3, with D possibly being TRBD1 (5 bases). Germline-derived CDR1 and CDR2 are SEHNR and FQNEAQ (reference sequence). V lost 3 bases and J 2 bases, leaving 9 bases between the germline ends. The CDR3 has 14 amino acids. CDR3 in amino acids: CASSFSRVTDTQYF. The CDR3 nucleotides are TGTGCCAGCAGCTTTAGCAGGGTCACAGATACGCAGTATTTT.

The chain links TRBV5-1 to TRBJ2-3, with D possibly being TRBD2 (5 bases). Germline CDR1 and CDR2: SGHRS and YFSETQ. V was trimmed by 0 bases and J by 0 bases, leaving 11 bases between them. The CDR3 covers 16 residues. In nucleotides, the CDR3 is TGCGCCAGCAGCTTGGGGCTAGCTGTAAGCACAGATACGCAGTATTTT. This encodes CASSLGLAVSTDTQYF.